This T cell receptor beta chain was recorded in a study of blood T cell repertoires in COVID-19. For the study at large: Specimens from acute and convalescent COVID-19 originated in the United States, Italy and Spain. PBMCs, B-cell-depleted T cells, or T cells were the source of the cDNA or gDNA that made up the material.

In the authors' methods: Counts of nucleated cells, estimated from reference gene primer amplification, were obtained. Some clones are missing from TCRdb's copy, which holds only in-frame ones; the method was immunoSEQ multiplex PCR. Clone size and V and J calls were adopted from that table, with D and trimming inferred from the DNA. The table lists about 230,000 clones, over 80% of them singletons. The source is a man aged 35 to 55 with acute or convalescent COVID-19. Material for sequencing was peripheral blood.

CDR3 coding DNA: TGTGCCAGCAGCCAGGGGACAGGGGTAGGCTACACCTTC. This translates into CASSQGTGVGYTF. V is TRBV3-1 (or the pseudogene TRBV3-2) and J is TRBJ1-2, with 10 bases identical to TRBD1. The germline V gene has CDR1 LGHDT and CDR2 YNNKEL (reference sequence). The CDR3 contains 13 residues. With V trimmed by 3 bases and J by 8 bases, 3 bases remained unmatched.